Reported below is one T cell receptor (beta chain). The CDR3 extends over 15 amino acids. The germline gives CDR1 KGHSH, CDR2 LQKENI. V lost 4 bases and J lost 6, with 19 bases in between. This record comes from a study of T cell clones after liver transplantation. The repertoire was sequenced with immunoSEQ multiplex PCR; TCRdb's copy has only in-frame clones and lacks some. The table shows more than 100,000 clones, with around 80% occurring only once. The sample in question was CD4+ T cells from blood, obtained around 48 months after liver transplant. This TCR came from a human patient who received a liver transplant. Some of these T cells may belong to the graft donor. This chain connects TRBV18 to TRBJ2-7, with D possibly TRBD2 on 5 matching bases. CDR3 in amino acids: CASSLAKGREGEQYF. The CDR3 DNA follows: TGTGCCAGCTCACTGGCTAAGGGAAGAGAGGGCGAGCAGTACTTC.